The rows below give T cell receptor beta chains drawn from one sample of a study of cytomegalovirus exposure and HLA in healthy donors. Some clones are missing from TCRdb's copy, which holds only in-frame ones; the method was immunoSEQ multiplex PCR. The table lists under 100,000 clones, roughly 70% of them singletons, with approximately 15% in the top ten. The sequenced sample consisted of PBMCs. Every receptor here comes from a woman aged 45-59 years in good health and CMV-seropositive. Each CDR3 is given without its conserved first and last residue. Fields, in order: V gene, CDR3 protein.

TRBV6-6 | ASSPQGASNQPQH
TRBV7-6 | ASSLVTGAGELF
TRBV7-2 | ASSLRGPSGNTIY
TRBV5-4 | ASSLDRGNTEAF
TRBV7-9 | ASSPTVEAEAF
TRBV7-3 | ASSLTAGGAYEQF
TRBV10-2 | ASKDRGDTEAF
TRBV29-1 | STSKREGADTQY
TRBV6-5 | ASRTGWVDGELF
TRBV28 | ASNLSGNFNQPQH
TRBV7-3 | ASSAGGLPNYNEQF
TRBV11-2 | ASSLLGQNLGNTIY
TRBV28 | ASIRSGRGTDTQY
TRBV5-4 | ASSRGLAGDNEQF
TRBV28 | ASRLTSGGRHEQY
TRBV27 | ASSQGLAVDEQF
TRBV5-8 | ASSRGTGVIGGTEAF
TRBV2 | ARRTDTQY
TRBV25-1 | ATQNLGTGEYNEQF
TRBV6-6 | ASSGESGAGTDTQY
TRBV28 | ASSVPGTAPSGNTIY
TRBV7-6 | ASSLASGLGREKLF
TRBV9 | ASSVGQGWDEQF
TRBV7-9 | ASSLAGQGTEAF
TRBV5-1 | ASSPDSGNQPQH
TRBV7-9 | ASSLAGGNTIY
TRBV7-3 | ASSLRAEGEQY
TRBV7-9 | ASSLGGNTGELF
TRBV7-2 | ASSLAQSQAF
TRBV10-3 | AISEFPTGRETQY
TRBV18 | ASGGLSTDEQF
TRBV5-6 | ASSLYGGGDNEQF
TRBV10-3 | AIGGGTNQPQH
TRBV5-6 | ASSSLGQGNTEAF
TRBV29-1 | SVTVSGQGGGYT
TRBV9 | ASSVGPGFDTEAF
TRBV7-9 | ASSLSGGVYNSPLH
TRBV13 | ASRRDRWGYEAF